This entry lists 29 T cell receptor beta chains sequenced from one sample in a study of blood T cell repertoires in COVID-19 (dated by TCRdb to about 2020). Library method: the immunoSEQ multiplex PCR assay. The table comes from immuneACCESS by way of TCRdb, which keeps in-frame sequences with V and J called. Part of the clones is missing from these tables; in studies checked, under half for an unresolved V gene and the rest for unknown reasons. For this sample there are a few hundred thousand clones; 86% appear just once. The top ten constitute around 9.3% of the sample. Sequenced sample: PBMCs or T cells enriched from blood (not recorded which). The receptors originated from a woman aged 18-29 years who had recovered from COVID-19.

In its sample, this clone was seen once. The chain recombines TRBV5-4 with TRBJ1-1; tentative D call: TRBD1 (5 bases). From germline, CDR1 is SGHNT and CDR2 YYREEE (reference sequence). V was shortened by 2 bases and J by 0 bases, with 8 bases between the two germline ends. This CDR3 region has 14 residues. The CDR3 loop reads CASSLGALNTEAFF. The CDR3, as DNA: TGTGCCAGCAGCTTAGGGGCGCTGAACACTGAAGCTTTCTTT.

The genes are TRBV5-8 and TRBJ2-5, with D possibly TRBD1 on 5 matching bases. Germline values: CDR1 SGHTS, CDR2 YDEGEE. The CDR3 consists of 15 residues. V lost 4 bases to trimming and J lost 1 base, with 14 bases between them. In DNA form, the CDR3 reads TGTGCCAGCAGCCGAAACAGGTTGCCCCAAGAGACCCAGTACTTC. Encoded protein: CASSRNRLPQETQYF.

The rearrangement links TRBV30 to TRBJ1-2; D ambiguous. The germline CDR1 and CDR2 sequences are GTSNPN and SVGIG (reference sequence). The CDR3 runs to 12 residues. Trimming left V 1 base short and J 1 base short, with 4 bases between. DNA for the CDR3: TGTGCCTGGAGTGGCGGTAACTATGGCTACACCTTC. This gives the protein CAWSGGNYGYTF.

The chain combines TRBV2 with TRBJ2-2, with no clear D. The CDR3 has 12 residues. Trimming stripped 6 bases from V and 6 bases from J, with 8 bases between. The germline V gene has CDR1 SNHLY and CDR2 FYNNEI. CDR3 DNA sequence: TGTGCCAGCAGAGTAGAGTCCGGGGAGCTGTTTTTT. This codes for CASRVESGELFF.

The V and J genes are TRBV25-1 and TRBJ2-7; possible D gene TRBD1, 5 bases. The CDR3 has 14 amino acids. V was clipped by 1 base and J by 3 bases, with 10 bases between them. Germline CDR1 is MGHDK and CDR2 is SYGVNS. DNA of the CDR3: TGTGCCAGCAGTGAATTGGGGCTGGTCTACGAGCAGTACTTC. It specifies CASSELGLVYEQYF.

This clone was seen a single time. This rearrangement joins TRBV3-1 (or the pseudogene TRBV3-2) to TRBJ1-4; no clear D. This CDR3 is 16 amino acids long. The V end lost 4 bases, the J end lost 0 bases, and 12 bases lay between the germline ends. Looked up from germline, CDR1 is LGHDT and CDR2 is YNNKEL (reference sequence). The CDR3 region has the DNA TGTGCCAGCAGCCCGCAAGCGGCAGCAACTAATGAAAAACTGTTTTTT. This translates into CASSPQAAATNEKLFF.

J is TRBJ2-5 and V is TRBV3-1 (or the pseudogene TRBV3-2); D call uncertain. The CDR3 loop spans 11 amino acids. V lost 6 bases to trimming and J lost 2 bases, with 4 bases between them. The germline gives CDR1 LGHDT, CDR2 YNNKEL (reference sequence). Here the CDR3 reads CASSPQETQYF. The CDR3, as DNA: TGTGCCAGCAGTCCTCAAGAGACCCAGTACTTC.

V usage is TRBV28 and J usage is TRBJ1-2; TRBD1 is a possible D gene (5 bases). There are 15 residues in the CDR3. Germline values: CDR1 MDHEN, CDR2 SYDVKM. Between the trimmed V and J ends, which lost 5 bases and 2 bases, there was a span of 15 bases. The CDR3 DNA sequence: TGTGCCAGCAGTCTGGTCGGGTCAGGGAACTATGGCTACACCTTC. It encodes CASSLVGSGNYGYTF.

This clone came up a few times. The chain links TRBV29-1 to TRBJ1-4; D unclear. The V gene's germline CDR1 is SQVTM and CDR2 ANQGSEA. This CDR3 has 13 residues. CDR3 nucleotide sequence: TGCACCCCTGGGCCCCAGCCCCATGAAAAACTGTTTTTT. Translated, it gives CTPGPQPHEKLFF.

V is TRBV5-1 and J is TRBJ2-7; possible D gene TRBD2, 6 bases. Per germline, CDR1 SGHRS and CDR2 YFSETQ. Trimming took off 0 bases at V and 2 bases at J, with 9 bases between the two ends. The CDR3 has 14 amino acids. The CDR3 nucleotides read TGCGCCAGCAGCTTGGATGGGGAGGCCTACGAGCAGTACTTC. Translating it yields CASSLDGEAYEQYF.

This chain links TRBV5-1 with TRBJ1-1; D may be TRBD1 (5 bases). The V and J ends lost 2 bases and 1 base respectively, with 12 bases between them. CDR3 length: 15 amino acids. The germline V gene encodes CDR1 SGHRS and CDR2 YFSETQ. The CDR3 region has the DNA TGCGCCAGCAGCTTAGAGCCTGGACAGAACACTGAAGCTTTCTTT. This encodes CASSLEPGQNTEAFF.

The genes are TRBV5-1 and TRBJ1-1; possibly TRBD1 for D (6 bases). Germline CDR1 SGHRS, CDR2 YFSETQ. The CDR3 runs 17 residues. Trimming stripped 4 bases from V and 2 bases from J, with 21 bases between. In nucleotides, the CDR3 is TGCGCCAGCAGCCCCGGCCCTCACCTGACAGGTAACACTGAAGCTTTCTTT. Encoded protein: CASSPGPHLTGNTEAFF.

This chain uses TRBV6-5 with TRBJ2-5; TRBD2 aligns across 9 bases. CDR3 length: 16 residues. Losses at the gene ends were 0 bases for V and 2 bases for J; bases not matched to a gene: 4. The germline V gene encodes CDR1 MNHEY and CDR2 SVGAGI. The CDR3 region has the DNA TGTGCCAGCAGTTACTCGGTTAGCGGGGGTCAAGAGACCCAGTACTTC. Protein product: CASSYSVSGGQETQYF.

The CDR3 spells CASSPATAGSYNEQFF. CDR3 bases: TGTGCCAGCTCACCAGCTACGGCGGGCTCCTACAATGAGCAGTTCTTC. The chain employs TRBV18 and TRBJ2-1, with D possibly matching TRBD2 (5 bases). Germline CDR1 is KGHSH and CDR2 is LQKENI. The CDR3 spans 16 residues. V lost 2 bases and J 0 bases, leaving 11 bases between the germline ends.

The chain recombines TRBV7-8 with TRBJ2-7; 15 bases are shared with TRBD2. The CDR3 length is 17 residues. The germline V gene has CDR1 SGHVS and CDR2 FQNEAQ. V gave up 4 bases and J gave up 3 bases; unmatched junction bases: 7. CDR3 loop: CASSSVPGLAGGYEQYF. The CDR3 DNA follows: TGTGCCAGCAGCTCAGTCCCGGGACTAGCGGGGGGCTACGAGCAGTACTTC.

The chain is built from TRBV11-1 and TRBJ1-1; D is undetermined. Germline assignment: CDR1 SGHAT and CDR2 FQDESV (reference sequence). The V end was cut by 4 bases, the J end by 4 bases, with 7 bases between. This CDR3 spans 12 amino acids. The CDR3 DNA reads TGTGCCAGCAGCTACGCCAGCACTGAAGCTTTCTTT. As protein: CASSYASTEAFF.

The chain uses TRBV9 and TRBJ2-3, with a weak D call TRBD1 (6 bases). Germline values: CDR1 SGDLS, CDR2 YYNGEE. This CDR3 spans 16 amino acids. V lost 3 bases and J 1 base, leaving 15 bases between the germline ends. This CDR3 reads CASSETDRRGTDTQYF. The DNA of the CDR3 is TGTGCCAGCAGCGAAACCGACAGGCGGGGCACAGATACGCAGTATTTT.

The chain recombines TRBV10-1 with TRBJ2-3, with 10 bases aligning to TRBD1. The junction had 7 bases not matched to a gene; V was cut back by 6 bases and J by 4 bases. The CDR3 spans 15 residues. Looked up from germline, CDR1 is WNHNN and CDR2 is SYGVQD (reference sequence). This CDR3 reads CASSSGQGGADTQYF. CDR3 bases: TGCGCCAGCAGCTCCGGACAGGGGGGCGCAGATACGCAGTATTTT.

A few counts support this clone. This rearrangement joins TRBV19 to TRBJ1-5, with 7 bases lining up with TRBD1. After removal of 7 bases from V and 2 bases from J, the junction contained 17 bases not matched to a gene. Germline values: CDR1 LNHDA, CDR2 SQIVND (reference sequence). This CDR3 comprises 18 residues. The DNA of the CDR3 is TGTGCCAGTACCCCCTTAACCCTCGGGGGACAGCGCAATCAGCCCCAGCATTTT. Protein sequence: CASTPLTLGGQRNQPQHF.

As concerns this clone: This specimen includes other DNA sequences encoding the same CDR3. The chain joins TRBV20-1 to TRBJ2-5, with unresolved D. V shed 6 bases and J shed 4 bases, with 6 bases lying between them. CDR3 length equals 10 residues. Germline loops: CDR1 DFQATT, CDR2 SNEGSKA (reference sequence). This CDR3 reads CSARRETQYF. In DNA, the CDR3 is TGCAGTGCCCGTCGAGAGACCCAGTACTTC.

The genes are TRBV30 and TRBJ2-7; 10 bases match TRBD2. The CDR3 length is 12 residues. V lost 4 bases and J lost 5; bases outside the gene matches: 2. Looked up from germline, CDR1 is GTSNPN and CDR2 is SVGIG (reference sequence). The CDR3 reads CAWTSGGNEQYF. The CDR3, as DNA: TGTGCCTGGACTAGCGGGGGCAACGAGCAGTACTTC.

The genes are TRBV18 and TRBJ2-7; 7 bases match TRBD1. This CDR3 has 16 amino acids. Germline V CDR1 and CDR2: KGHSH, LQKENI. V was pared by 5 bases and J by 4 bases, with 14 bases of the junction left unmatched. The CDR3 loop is CASSDRDREIWYEQYF. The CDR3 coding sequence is TGTGCCAGCTCAGATCGTGACAGGGAAATTTGGTACGAGCAGTACTTC.

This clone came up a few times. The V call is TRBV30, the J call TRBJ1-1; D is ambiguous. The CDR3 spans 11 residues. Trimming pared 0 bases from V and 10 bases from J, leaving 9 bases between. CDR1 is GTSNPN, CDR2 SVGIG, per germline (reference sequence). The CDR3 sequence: CAWSVAEGAFF. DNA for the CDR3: TGTGCCTGGAGTGTGGCGGAGGGAGCTTTCTTT. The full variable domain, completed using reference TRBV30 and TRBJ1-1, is SQTIHQWPATLVQPVGSPLSLECTVEGTSNPNLYWYRQAAGRGLQLLFYSVGIGQISSEVPQNLSASRPQDRQFILSSKKLLLSDSGFYLCAWSVAEGAFFGQGTRLTVV.

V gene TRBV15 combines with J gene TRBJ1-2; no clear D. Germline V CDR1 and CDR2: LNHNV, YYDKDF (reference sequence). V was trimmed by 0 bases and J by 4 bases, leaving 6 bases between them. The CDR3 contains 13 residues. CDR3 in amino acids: CATSRDTAYGYTF. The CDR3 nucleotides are TGTGCCACCAGCAGAGATACAGCCTATGGCTACACCTTC.

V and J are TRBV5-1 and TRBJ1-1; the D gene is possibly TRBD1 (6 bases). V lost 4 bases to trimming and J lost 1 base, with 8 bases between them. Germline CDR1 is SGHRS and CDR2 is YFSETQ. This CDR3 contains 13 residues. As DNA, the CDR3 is TGCGCCAGCAGCAGGACAGCGAACACTGAAGCTTTCTTT. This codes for CASSRTANTEAFF.

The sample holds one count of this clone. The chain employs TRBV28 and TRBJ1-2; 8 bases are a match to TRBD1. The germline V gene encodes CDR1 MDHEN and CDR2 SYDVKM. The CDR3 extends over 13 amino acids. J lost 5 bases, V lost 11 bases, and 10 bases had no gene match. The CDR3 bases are TGTGCCGGGGGGACAGGTCCCCGTTATGGCTACACCTTC. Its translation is CAGGTGPRYGYTF.

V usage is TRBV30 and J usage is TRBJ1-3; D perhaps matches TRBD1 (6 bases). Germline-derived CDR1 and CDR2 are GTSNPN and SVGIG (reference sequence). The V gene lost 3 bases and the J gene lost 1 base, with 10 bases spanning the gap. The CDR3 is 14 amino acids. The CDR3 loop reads CAWRDRLSGNTIYF. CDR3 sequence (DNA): TGTGCCTGGAGGGACAGACTTTCTGGAAACACCATATATTTT. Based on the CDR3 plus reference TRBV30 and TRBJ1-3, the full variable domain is SQTIHQWPATLVQPVGSPLSLECTVEGTSNPNLYWYRQAAGRGLQLLFYSVGIGQISSEVPQNLSASRPQDRQFILSSKKLLLSDSGFYLCAWRDRLSGNTIYFGEGSWLTVV.

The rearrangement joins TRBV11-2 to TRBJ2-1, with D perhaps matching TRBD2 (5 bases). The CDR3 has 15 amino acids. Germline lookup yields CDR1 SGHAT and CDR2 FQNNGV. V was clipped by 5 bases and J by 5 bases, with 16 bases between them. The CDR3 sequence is CASSRAGSANNEQFF. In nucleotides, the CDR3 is TGTGCCAGCAGCCGGGCGGGCAGCGCGAACAATGAGCAGTTCTTC. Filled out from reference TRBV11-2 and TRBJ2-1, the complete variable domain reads EAGVAQSPRYKIIEKRQSVAFWCNPISGHATLYWYQQILGQGPKLLIQFQNNGVVDDSQLPKDRFSAERLKGVDSTLKIQPAKLEDSAVYLCASSRAGSANNEQFFGPGTRLTVL.

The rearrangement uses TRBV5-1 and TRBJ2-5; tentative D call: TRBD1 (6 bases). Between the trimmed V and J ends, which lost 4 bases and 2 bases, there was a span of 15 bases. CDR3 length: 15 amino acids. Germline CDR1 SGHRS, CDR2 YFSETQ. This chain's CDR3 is CASSPDGRGQETQYF. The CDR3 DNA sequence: TGCGCCAGCAGCCCGGACGGCAGGGGACAAGAGACCCAGTACTTC.